This T cell receptor beta chain was retrieved from a study of T cell responses to AZD1222 COVID-19 vaccine. Only in-frame clones appear in the TCRdb table, and some are missing; sequencing was by immunoSEQ multiplex PCR. The sample includes roughly 130,000 clones, approximately 85% of them seen just once. Trimming shortened V by 5 bases and J by 0 bases, and 10 bases separated the two germline ends. This CDR3 is built from 15 residues. From germline, CDR1 is MNHEY and CDR2 SVGAGI. The sequencing here drew on peripheral blood, taken on day 0 of AZD1222 vaccination. The sequence derives from an adult in good health. The rearrangement links TRBV6-5 to TRBJ1-4; D not certain. The CDR3 loop reads CASSRISATNEKLFF. In DNA, the CDR3 is TGTGCCAGCAGTCGAATCTCCGCAACTAATGAAAAACTGTTTTTT.